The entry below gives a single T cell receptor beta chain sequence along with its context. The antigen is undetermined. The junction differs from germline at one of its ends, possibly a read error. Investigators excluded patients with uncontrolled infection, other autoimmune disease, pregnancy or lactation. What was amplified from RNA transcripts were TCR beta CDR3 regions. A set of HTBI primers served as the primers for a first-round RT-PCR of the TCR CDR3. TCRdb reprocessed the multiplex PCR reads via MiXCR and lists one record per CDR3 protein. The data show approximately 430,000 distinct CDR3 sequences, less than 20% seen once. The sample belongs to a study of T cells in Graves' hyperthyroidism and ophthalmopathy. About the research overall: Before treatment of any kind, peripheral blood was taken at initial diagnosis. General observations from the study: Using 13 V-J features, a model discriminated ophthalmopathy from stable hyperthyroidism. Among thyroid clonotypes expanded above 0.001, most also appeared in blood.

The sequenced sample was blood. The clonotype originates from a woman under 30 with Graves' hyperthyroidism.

CDR3 loop: CSADPGQLLNTEAFF. CDR3 sequence (DNA): TGCAGTGCCGACCCGGGACAACTCTTGAACACTGAAGCTTTCTTC. The V call is TRBV20-1, the J call TRBJ1-1; TRBD1 is a possible D gene (6 bases). The germline V gene has CDR1 DFQATT and CDR2 SNEGSKA (reference sequence). The length of the CDR3 is 15 residues.